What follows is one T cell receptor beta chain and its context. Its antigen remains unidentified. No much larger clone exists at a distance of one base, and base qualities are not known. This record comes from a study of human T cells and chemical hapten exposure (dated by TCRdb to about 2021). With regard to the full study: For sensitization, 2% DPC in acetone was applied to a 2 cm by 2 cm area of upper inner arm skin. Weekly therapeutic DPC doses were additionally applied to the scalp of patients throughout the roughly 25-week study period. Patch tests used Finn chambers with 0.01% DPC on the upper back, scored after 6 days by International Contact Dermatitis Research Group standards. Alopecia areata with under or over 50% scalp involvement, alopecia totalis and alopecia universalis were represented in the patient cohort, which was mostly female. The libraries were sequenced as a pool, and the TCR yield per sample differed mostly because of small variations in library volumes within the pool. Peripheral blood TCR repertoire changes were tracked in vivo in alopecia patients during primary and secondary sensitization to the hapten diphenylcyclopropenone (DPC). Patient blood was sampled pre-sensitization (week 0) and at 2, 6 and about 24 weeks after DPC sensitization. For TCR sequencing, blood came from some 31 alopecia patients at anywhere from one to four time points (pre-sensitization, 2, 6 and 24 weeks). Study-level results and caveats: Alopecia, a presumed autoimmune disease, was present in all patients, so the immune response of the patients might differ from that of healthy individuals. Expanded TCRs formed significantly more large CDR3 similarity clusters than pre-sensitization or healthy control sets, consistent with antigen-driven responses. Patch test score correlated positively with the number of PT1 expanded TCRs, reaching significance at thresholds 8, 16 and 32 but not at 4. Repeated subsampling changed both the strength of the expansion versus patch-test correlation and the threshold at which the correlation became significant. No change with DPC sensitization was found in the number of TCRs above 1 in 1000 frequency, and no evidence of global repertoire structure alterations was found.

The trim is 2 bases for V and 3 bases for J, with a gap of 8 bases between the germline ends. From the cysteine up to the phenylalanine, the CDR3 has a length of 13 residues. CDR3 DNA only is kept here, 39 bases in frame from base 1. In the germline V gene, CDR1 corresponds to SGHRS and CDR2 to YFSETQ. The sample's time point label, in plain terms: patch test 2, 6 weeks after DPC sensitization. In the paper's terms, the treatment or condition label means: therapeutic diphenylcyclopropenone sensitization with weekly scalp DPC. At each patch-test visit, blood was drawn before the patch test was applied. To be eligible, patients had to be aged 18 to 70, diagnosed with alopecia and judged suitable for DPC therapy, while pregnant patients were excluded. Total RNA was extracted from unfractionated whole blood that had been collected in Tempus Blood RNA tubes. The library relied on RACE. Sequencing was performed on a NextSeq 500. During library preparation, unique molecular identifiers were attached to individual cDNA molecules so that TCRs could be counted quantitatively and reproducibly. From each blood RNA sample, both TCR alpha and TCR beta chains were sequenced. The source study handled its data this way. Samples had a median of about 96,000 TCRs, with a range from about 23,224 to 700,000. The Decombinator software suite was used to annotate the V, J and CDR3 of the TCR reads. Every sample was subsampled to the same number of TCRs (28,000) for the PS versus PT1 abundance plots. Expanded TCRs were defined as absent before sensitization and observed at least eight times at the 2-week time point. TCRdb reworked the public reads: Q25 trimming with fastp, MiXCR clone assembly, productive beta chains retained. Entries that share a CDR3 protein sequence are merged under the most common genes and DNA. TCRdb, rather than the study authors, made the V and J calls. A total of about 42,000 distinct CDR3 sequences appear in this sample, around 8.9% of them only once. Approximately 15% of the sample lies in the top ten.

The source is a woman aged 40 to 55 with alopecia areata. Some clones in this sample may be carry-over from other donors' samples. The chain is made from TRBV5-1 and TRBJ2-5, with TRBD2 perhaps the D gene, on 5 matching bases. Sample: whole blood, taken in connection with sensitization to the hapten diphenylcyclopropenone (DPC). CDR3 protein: CASSFSAEETQYF. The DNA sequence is TGCGCCAGCAGCTTTAGCGCGGAAGAGACCCAGTACTTC.